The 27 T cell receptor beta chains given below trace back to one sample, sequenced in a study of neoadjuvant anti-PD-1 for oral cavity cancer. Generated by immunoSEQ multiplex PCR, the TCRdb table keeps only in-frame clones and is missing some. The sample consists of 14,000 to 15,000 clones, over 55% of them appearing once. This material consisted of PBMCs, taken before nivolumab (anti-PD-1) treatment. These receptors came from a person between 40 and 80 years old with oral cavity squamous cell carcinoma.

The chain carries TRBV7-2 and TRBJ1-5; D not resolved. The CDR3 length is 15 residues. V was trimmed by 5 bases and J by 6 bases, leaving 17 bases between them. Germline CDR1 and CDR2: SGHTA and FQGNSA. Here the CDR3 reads CASSGGAGISQPQHF. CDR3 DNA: TGTGCCAGCAGCGGAGGCGCGGGAATTTCTCAGCCCCAGCATTTT.

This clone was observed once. The CDR3 spells CASSLDAAPRYNEQFF. The CDR3, as DNA: TGTGCCAGCAGCTTAGATGCAGCCCCCCGATACAATGAGCAGTTCTTC. The chain carries TRBV7-2 and TRBJ2-1; D unresolved. The CDR3 contains 16 residues. V was clipped by 1 base and J by 4 bases, with 14 bases between them. Germline CDR1 reads SGHTA; CDR2 reads FQGNSA.

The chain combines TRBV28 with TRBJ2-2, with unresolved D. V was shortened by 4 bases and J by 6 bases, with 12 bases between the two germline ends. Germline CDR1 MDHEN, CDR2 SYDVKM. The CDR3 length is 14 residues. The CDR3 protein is CASSSGSFSGELFF. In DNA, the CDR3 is TGTGCCAGCAGTTCCGGTAGCTTCTCCGGGGAGCTGTTTTTT.

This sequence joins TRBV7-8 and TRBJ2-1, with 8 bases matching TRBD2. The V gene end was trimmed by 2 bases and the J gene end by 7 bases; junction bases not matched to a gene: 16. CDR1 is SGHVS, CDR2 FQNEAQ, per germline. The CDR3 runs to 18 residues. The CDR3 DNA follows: TGTGCCAGCAGCTTAAGGGGACCCTTGCCCGGGAGGGAGAATGAGCAGTTCTTC. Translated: CASSLRGPLPGRENEQFF. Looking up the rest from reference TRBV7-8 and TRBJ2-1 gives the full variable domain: GAGVSQSPRYKVAKRGQDVALRCDPISGHVSLFWYQQALGQGPEFLTYFQNEAQLDKSGLPSDRFFAERPEGSVSTLKIQRTQQEDSAVYLCASSLRGPLPGRENEQFFGPGTRLTVL.

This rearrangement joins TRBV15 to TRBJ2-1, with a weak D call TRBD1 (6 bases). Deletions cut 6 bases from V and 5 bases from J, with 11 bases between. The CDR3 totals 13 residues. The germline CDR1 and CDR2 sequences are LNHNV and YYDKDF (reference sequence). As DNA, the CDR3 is TGTGCCACCAGTCCGGACAGCCACAATGAGCAGTTCTTC. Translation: CATSPDSHNEQFF.

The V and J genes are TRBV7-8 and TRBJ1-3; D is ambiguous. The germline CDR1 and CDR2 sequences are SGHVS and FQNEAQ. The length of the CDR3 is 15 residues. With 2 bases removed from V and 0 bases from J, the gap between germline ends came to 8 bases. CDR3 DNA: TGTGCCAGCAGCTTATATCGCTTCTCTGGAAACACCATATATTTT. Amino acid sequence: CASSLYRFSGNTIYF.

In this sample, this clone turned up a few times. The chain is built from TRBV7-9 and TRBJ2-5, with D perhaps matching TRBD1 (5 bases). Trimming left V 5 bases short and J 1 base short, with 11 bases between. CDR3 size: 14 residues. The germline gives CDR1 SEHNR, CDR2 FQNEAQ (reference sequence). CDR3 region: CASSDTGIQETQYF. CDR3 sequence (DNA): TGTGCCAGCAGCGACACAGGTATCCAAGAGACCCAGTACTTC.

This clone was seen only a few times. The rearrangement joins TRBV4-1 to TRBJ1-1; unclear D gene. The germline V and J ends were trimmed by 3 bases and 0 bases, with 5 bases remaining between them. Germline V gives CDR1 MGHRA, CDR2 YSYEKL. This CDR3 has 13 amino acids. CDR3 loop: CASSQRVNTEAFF. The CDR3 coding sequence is TGCGCCAGCAGCCAGCGGGTGAACACTGAAGCTTTCTTT.

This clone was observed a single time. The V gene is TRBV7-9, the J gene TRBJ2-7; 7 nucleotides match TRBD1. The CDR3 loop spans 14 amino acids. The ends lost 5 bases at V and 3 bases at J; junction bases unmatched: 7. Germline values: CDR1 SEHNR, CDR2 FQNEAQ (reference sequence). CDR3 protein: CASSRGLVFYEQYF. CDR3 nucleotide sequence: TGTGCCAGCAGCAGGGGGCTGGTATTCTACGAGCAGTACTTC.

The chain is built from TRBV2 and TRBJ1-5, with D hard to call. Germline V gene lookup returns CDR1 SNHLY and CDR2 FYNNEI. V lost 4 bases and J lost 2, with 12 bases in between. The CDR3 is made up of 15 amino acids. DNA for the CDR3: TGTGCCAGCAGTGCGGGTAGGGCAGGCAATCAGCCCCAGCATTTT. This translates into CASSAGRAGNQPQHF.

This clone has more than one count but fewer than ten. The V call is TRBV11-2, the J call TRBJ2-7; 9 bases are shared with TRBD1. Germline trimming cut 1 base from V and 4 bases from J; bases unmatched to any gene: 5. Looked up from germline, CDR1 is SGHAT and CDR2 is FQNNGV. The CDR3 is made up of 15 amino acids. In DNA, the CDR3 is TGTGCCAGCAGCTTAGCCGCGACAGGGGGATACGAGCAGTACTTC. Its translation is CASSLAATGGYEQYF.

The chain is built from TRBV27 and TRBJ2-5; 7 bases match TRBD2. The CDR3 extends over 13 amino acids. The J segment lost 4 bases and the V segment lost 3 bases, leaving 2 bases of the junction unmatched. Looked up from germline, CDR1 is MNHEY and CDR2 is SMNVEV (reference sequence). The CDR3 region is CASSFERGETQYF. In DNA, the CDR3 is TGTGCCAGCAGTTTTGAGCGGGGAGAGACCCAGTACTTC.

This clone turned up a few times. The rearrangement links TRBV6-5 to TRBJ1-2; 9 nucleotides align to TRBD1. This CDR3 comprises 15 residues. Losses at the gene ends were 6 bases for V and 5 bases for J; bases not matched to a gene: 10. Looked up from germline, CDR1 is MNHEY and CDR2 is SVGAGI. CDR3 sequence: CASRRSVGQGYGYTF. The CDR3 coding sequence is TGTGCCAGCAGGAGGTCCGTAGGACAGGGGTATGGCTACACCTTC.

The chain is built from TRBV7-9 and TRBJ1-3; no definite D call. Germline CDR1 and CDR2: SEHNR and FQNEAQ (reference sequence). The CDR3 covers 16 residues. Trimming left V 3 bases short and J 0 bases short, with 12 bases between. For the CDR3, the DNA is TGTGCCAGCAGCTTTGCGGAAGGGAACTCTGGAAACACCATATATTTT. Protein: CASSFAEGNSGNTIYF.

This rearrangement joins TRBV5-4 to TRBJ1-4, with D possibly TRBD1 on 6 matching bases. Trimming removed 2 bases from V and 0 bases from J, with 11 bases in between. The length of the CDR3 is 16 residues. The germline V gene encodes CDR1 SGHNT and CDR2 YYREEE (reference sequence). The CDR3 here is CASSFGQPATNEKLFF. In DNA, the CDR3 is TGTGCCAGCAGCTTTGGACAGCCTGCAACTAATGAAAAACTGTTTTTT.

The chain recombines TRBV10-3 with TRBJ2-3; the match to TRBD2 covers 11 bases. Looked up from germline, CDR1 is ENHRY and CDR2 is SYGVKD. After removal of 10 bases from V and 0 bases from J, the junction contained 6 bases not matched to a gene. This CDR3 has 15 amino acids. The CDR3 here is CATLAGGISTDTQYF. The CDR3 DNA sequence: TGTGCCACCTTAGCGGGAGGGATTAGCACAGATACGCAGTATTTT.

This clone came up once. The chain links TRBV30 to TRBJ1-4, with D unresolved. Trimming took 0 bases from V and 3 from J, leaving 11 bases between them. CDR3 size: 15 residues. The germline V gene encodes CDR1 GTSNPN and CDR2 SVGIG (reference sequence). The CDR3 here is CAWSVQQSSNEKLFF. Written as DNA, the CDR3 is TGTGCCTGGAGTGTGCAACAGTCTTCTAATGAAAAACTGTTTTTT. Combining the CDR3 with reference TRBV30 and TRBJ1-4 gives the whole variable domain SQTIHQWPATLVQPVGSPLSLECTVEGTSNPNLYWYRQAAGRGLQLLFYSVGIGQISSEVPQNLSASRPQDRQFILSSKKLLLSDSGFYLCAWSVQQSSNEKLFFGSGTQLSVL.

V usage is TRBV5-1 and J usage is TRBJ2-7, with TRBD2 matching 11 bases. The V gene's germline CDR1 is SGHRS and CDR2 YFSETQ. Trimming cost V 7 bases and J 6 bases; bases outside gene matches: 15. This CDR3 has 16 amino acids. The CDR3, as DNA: TGCGCCAGCGGTCGGGGCCAGACTAGCGGGATAAGCGAGCAGTACTTC. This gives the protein CASGRGQTSGISEQYF.

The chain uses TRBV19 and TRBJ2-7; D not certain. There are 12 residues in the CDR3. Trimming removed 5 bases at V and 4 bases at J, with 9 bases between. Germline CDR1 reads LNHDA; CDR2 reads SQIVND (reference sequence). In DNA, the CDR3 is TGTGCCAGTAGTTCGCCGGCTTACGAGCAGTACTTC. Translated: CASSSPAYEQYF.

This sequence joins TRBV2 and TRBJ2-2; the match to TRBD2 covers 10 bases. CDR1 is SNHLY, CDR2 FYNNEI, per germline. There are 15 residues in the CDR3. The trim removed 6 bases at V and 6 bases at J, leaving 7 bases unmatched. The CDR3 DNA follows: TGTGCCAGCAGGATACTAGCGGGAAGGTCCGGGGAGCTGTTTTTT. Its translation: CASRILAGRSGELFF.

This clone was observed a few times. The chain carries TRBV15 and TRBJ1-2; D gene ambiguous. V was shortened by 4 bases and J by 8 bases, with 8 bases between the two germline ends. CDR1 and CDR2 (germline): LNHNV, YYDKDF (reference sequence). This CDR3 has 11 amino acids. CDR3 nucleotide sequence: TGTGCCACCAGCAACTGGGGAGGCTACACCTTC. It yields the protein CATSNWGGYTF. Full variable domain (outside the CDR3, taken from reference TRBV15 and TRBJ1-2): DAMVIQNPRYQVTQFGKPVTLSCSQTLNHNVMYWYQQKSSQAPKLLFHYYDKDFNNEADTPDNFQSRRPNTSFCFLDIRSPGLGDTAMYLCATSNWGGYTFGSGTRLTVV.

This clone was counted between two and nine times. CDR3 sequence: CASRTGTYGYTF. CDR3 coding DNA: TGTGCCAGTCGGACAGGCACCTATGGCTACACCTTC. The V and J genes are TRBV25-1 and TRBJ1-2; 7 nucleotides agree with TRBD1. Per germline, CDR1 MGHDK and CDR2 SYGVNS. The trim removed 9 bases at V and 4 bases at J, leaving 5 bases unmatched. The CDR3 is 12 residues long.

CDR3 amino acids: CASSQIGLQQFF. DNA of the CDR3: TGTGCCAGCAGCCAAATAGGACTCCAGCAGTTCTTC. The gene calls are TRBV7-6 and TRBJ2-1; D may be TRBD2 (5 bases). The CDR3 consists of 12 residues. Germline CDR1 and CDR2: SGHVS and FNYEAQ. V dropped 5 bases and J dropped 11 bases, with 13 bases sitting between them.

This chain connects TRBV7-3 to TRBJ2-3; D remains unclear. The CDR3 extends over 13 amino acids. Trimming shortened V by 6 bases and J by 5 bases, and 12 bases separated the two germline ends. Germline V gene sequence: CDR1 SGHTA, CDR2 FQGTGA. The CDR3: CASRRNSLDTQYF. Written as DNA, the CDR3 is TGTGCCAGCAGGCGAAACTCCTTAGATACGCAGTATTTT.

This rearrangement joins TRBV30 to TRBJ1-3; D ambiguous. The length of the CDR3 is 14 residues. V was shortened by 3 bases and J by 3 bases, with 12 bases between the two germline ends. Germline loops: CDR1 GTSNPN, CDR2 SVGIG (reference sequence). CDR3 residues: CAWRRDRNGNTIYF. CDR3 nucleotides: TGTGCCTGGAGGCGAGACCGGAATGGAAACACCATATATTTT.

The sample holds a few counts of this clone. The CDR3 sequence: CASSQGLWPLHF. DNA of the CDR3: TGCGCCAGCAGCCAAGGACTTTGGCCCCTCCACTTT. The chain combines TRBV4-1 with TRBJ1-6; D not certain. The V end was cut by 1 base, the J end by 13 bases, with 8 bases between. The germline V gene encodes CDR1 MGHRA and CDR2 YSYEKL. The CDR3 covers 12 residues.

The DNA of the CDR3 is TGTGCCAGCAGCCCCGGGACAGCCCATCGAGGTCAGCCCCAGCATTTT. Translating gives CASSPGTAHRGQPQHF. This sequence joins TRBV27 and TRBJ1-5; 7 nucleotides align to TRBD1. Unmatched junction bases numbered 14, after V lost 6 bases and J lost 6 bases. This CDR3 is built from 16 residues. CDR1 is MNHEY and CDR2 is SMNVEV in the germline V gene (reference sequence).